One sample yielded the 30 T cell receptor beta chains listed below, sequenced in a study of shared clonotypes between healthy human individuals. Here immunoSEQ multiplex PCR was the method, and the copy in TCRdb shows in-frame clones only, minus some. The sample yields approximately 1,500,000 clones, around 97% seen once. Sequenced sample: naive CD4+ T cells sorted from blood. As to subset: CD45RA+ positively selected. The receptor set was obtained from a young man in good health.

The chain links TRBV7-8 to TRBJ2-1, with D perhaps TRBD2 (6 bases). This CDR3 is 15 amino acids long. The V end was cut by 5 bases, the J end by 4 bases, with 15 bases between. CDR1 and CDR2 (germline): SGHVS, FQNEAQ. CDR3 nucleotide sequence: TGTGCCAGCAGCCCCGGGACTGGCACTTACAATGAGCAGTTCTTC. It specifies CASSPGTGTYNEQFF. Complete variable domain (other parts from reference TRBV7-8 and TRBJ2-1): GAGVSQSPRYKVAKRGQDVALRCDPISGHVSLFWYQQALGQGPEFLTYFQNEAQLDKSGLPSDRFFAERPEGSVSTLKIQRTQQEDSAVYLCASSPGTGTYNEQFFGPGTRLTVL.

The CDR3 nucleotides are TGTGCCACCAGCAGAGATCGCAGACAGGTAACAGATACGCAGTATTTT. Protein sequence: CATSRDRRQVTDTQYF. The V call is TRBV15, the J call TRBJ2-3, with a possible D match to TRBD1 (6 bases). The CDR3 covers 16 residues. The V end was cut by 0 bases, the J end by 3 bases, with 13 bases between. Germline-derived CDR1 and CDR2 are LNHNV and YYDKDF (reference sequence).

This chain uses TRBV6-1 with TRBJ1-2; a weak D match, TRBD1 (6 bases). The CDR3 spans 15 residues. Trimming stripped 2 bases from V and 5 bases from J, with 15 bases between. Germline V gene sequence: CDR1 MNHNS, CDR2 SASEGT. CDR3 bases: TGTGCCAGCAGTGAACAACAGGGTAGCCCATATGGCTACACCTTC. It translates to CASSEQQGSPYGYTF.

A word on this clone: Different DNA sequences within this sample yield the same CDR3. This chain links TRBV5-1 with TRBJ1-5, with D perhaps matching TRBD1 (6 bases). CDR1 is SGHRS, CDR2 YFSETQ, per germline. V was trimmed by 0 bases and J by 1 base, leaving 8 bases between them. The CDR3 length is 15 residues. CDR3 sequence reads: CASSLAGASNQPQHF. The CDR3 nucleotides are TGCGCCAGCAGCTTGGCAGGGGCAAGCAATCAGCCCCAGCATTTT.

The genes are TRBV5-5 and TRBJ2-7; the D is unclear. The CDR3 totals 13 residues. Trimming took off 2 bases at V and 2 bases at J, with 8 bases between the two ends. Germline loops: CDR1 SGHKS, CDR2 YYEKEE (reference sequence). CDR3 sequence (DNA): TGTGCCAGCAGCTTCGGAGTGGCCTACGAGCAGTACTTC. Its protein is CASSFGVAYEQYF.

The genes are TRBV19 and TRBJ2-7; the D gene is possibly TRBD2 (5 bases). The ends were cut back, 5 bases at V and 6 bases at J, with 11 bases in the middle. The CDR3 length is 12 residues. Germline CDR1 is LNHDA and CDR2 is SQIVND (reference sequence). CDR3 coding DNA: TGTGCCAGTAGTTTTAGCGCGAGCGAGCAGTACTTC. Translation gives CASSFSASEQYF.

Here the CDR3 reads CASSSGGGPYEQYF. CDR3 nucleotide sequence: TGTGCCAGCAGCTCTGGTGGGGGGCCTTATGAGCAGTACTTC. The rearrangement uses TRBV5-4 and TRBJ2-7; D tentatively reads TRBD1 or TRBD2 (6 bases each). Germline V gene sequence: CDR1 SGHNT, CDR2 YYREEE (reference sequence). V was shortened by 3 bases and J by 7 bases, with 17 bases between the two germline ends. CDR3 length equals 14 residues. The full variable domain, completed using reference TRBV5-4 and TRBJ2-7, is ETGVTQSPTHLIKTRGQQVTLRCSSQSGHNTVSWYQQALGQGPQFIFQYYREEENGRGNFPPRFSGLQFPNYSSELNVNALELDDSALYLCASSSGGGPYEQYFGPGTRLTVT.

This chain connects TRBV5-4 to TRBJ2-7; D not certain. This CDR3 region has 13 residues. Trimming stripped 4 bases from V and 7 bases from J, with 15 bases between. Germline-derived CDR1 and CDR2 are SGHNT and YYREEE (reference sequence). This chain's CDR3 is CASSLDSSREQYF. The CDR3 DNA sequence: TGTGCCAGCAGCCTCGACTCCTCTCGGGAGCAGTACTTC.

The genes are TRBV5-1 and TRBJ1-2; D gene uncertain. The CDR3 sequence is 13 residues long. V was clipped by 4 bases and J by 0 bases, with 7 bases between them. CDR1 is SGHRS and CDR2 is YFSETQ in the germline V gene. The CDR3 region is CASSQEANYGYTF. The DNA for the CDR3 is TGCGCCAGCAGCCAGGAAGCTAACTATGGCTACACCTTC.

The CDR3 coding sequence is TGTGCCATCAGTGAGTCCGGAGGAGACTACGAGCAGTACTTC. Protein product: CAISESGGDYEQYF. This sequence joins TRBV10-3 and TRBJ2-7, with D perhaps TRBD2 (5 bases). V was shortened by 0 bases and J by 3 bases, with 9 bases between the two germline ends. There are 14 residues in the CDR3. From germline, CDR1 is ENHRY and CDR2 SYGVKD.

This chain uses TRBV30 with TRBJ1-1, with TRBD1 as a possible D gene (6 bases). The CDR3 is 16 amino acids. Germline-derived CDR1 and CDR2 are GTSNPN and SVGIG (reference sequence). V lost 0 bases and J 4 bases, leaving 18 bases between the germline ends. CDR3 DNA: TGTGCCTGGAGTGTACTAGGGGGGAGTAGGAGCACTGAAGCTTTCTTT. Translating it yields CAWSVLGGSRSTEAFF.

V and J are TRBV7-2 and TRBJ1-3; TRBD1 aligns across 7 bases. The CDR3 runs to 17 residues. CDR1 and CDR2 (germline): SGHTA, FQGNSA. The V and J ends lost 2 bases and 8 bases, in that order; junction bases with no gene match: 15. CDR3 in DNA: TGTGCCAGCAGCTTATCCCCGGGACAGCCCTCAAGACACACCATATATTTT. This sequence encodes CASSLSPGQPSRHTIYF.

V is TRBV7-8 and J is TRBJ2-1, with D hard to call. The CDR3 has 14 residues. Trimming pared 4 bases from V and 3 bases from J, leaving 10 bases between. Germline values: CDR1 SGHVS, CDR2 FQNEAQ. The CDR3 here is CASSSSQYYNEQFF. The CDR3 nucleotides read TGTGCCAGCAGCTCTTCCCAGTACTACAATGAGCAGTTCTTC.

This clone appeared once. J is TRBJ1-2 and V is TRBV6-1; TRBD1 aligns across 8 bases. The junction had 2 bases not matched to a gene; V was cut back by 5 bases and J by 0 bases. CDR1 and CDR2 (germline): MNHNS, SASEGT. The CDR3 sequence is 14 residues long. In nucleotides, the CDR3 is TGTGCCAGCAGTCGGGGACAGGCTAACTATGGCTACACCTTC. It encodes CASSRGQANYGYTF.

About this clone itself: This specimen includes other DNA sequences encoding the same CDR3. The V and J genes are TRBV5-1 and TRBJ2-3; 11 bases align to TRBD2. Germline trimming cut 2 bases from V and 3 bases from J; bases unmatched to any gene: 5. The CDR3 has 16 amino acids. The germline V gene encodes CDR1 SGHRS and CDR2 YFSETQ. DNA of the CDR3: TGCGCCAGCAGCTTTACCCTAGCGGGAGGTACAGATACGCAGTATTTT. Encoded protein: CASSFTLAGGTDTQYF.

J is TRBJ1-5 and V is TRBV25-1; D call uncertain. The ends were cut back, 5 bases at V and 1 base at J, with 12 bases in the middle. This CDR3 region has 15 residues. Germline V CDR1 and CDR2: MGHDK, SYGVNS. The CDR3 loop is CASSPPGRSNQPQHF. The CDR3 DNA follows: TGTGCCAGCAGTCCACCAGGACGGAGCAATCAGCCCCAGCATTTT.

This chain joins TRBV6-5 and TRBJ1-3; D remains ambiguous. Germline CDR1 is MNHEY and CDR2 is SVGAGI. This CDR3 contains 14 residues. Trimming shortened V by 5 bases and J by 3 bases, and 11 bases separated the two germline ends. CDR3: CASSKEVNGNTIYF. DNA of the CDR3: TGTGCCAGCAGTAAAGAAGTGAATGGAAACACCATATATTTT.

A note on this clone: Other DNA variants within this sample encode the same CDR3. The V and J genes are TRBV18 and TRBJ1-1; D is unclear. V lost 3 bases and J lost 1, with 6 bases in between. Germline loops: CDR1 KGHSH, CDR2 LQKENI. The CDR3 consists of 13 residues. As DNA, the CDR3 is TGTGCCAGCTCACCCCGACAGAACACTGAAGCTTTCTTT. Translating gives CASSPRQNTEAFF.

J is TRBJ2-3 and V is TRBV11-3; D uncertain. Trimming removed 4 bases from V and 0 bases from J, with 11 bases in between. The length of the CDR3 is 15 residues. Germline V lookup: CDR1 SGHNT, CDR2 YENEEA. This chain's CDR3 is CASSWSRRSTDTQYF. The CDR3 DNA reads TGTGCCAGCAGCTGGTCCCGCCGAAGCACAGATACGCAGTATTTT.

The chain carries TRBV5-1 and TRBJ2-2; 7 bases agree with TRBD1. J gave up 6 bases and V 0 bases, and 11 bases lay outside the gene matches. The CDR3 is made up of 17 amino acids. Germline V gene sequence: CDR1 SGHRS, CDR2 YFSETQ. The CDR3 DNA reads TGCGCCAGCAGCTTGGAGGTGGCAGGGGGTACCCCCGGGGAGCTGTTTTTT. It codes for CASSLEVAGGTPGELFF.

This clone was seen a single time. This sequence joins TRBV13 and TRBJ2-7, with D uncertain. The CDR3 loop spans 14 amino acids. V was cut by 4 bases and J by 7 bases, with 17 bases left in between. Germline-derived CDR1 and CDR2 are PRHDT and FYEKMQ (reference sequence). The CDR3 loop is CASSYGPRIQEQYF. CDR3 nucleotides: TGTGCCAGCAGCTACGGGCCGAGGATACAGGAGCAGTACTTC.

The chain is built from TRBV5-1 and TRBJ2-1, with TRBD2 matching 12 bases. J was trimmed by 10 bases and V by 1 base; bases with no gene match: 6. The CDR3 extends over 15 amino acids. Germline CDR1 SGHRS, CDR2 YFSETQ. The CDR3 is CASSLSLAGGEEQFF. In nucleotides, the CDR3 is TGCGCCAGCAGCTTGTCCCTAGCGGGGGGGGAAGAGCAGTTCTTC.

The J gene is TRBJ2-7, the V gene TRBV5-5; 12 positions match TRBD2. Germline values: CDR1 SGHKS, CDR2 YYEKEE (reference sequence). V lost 0 bases to trimming and J lost 5 bases; unmatched junction nucleotides: 6. The CDR3 is 16 amino acids. The CDR3 sequence: CASSLALAGGPDEQYF. CDR3 bases: TGTGCCAGCAGCTTGGCCCTAGCGGGAGGGCCCGACGAGCAGTACTTC.

Remarks on this clone: Other nucleotide sequences from this sample produce the same CDR3. The chain is built from TRBV9 and TRBJ2-1, with TRBD2 matching 14 bases. Germline CDR1 SGDLS, CDR2 YYNGEE. The CDR3 contains 15 residues. Germline trimming cut 2 bases from V and 6 bases from J; bases unmatched to any gene: 1. CDR3 coding DNA: TGTGCCAGCAGCGTTGGGACTAGCGGGAGCAATGAGCAGTTCTTC. It codes for CASSVGTSGSNEQFF.

This chain uses TRBV19 with TRBJ2-3; D is uncertain. The CDR3 covers 13 residues. V was trimmed by 5 bases and J by 1 base, leaving 7 bases between them. Germline V gives CDR1 LNHDA, CDR2 SQIVND (reference sequence). CDR3 nucleotides: TGTGCCAGTAGTGCCAGAGGCACAGATACGCAGTATTTT. This translates into CASSARGTDTQYF.

V gene TRBV7-8 combines with J gene TRBJ1-1; D is uncertain. Germline V gene lookup returns CDR1 SGHVS and CDR2 FQNEAQ. CDR3 length equals 12 residues. The ends were cut back, 4 bases at V and 5 bases at J, with 8 bases in the middle. As DNA, the CDR3 is TGTGCCAGCAGCTCGAGGGTAACTGAAGCTTTCTTT. Translated, it gives CASSSRVTEAFF.

This rearrangement joins TRBV28 to TRBJ2-7, with a tentative D call TRBD1 (5 bases). Trimming pared 6 bases from V and 2 bases from J, leaving 14 bases between. Per the germline V gene, CDR1 is MDHEN and CDR2 is SYDVKM. The CDR3 covers 14 residues. The CDR3: CASSSPGKPYEQYF. For the CDR3, the DNA is TGTGCCAGCAGCAGTCCAGGGAAACCCTACGAGCAGTACTTC.

To note about this clone: At one end the junction does not follow the germline gene, possibly because of a read error. The chain has TRBV2 and TRBJ2-2; D gene ambiguous. CDR3 length: 11 amino acids. Germline V gene lookup returns CDR1 SNHLY and CDR2 FYNNEI. As DNA, the CDR3 is TGTGTCAGCAGTGATCTCGGGGAGCTGTTTTTT. The encoded protein is CVSSDLGELFF. Looking up the rest from reference TRBV2 and TRBJ2-2 gives the full variable domain: EPEVTQTPSHQVTQMGQEVILRCVPISNHLYFYWYRQILGQKVEFLVSFYNNEISEKSEIFDDQFSVERPDGSNFTLKIRSTKLEDSAMYFCVSSDLGELFFGEGSRLTVL.

The chain is built from TRBV2 and TRBJ2-2; TRBD2 might be the D (6 bases). V lost 3 bases to trimming and J lost 0 bases, with 11 bases between them. There are 16 residues in the CDR3. From germline, CDR1 is SNHLY and CDR2 FYNNEI. The DNA of the CDR3 is TGTGCCAGCAGTGAGGGATTAGCGGCGAACACCGGGGAGCTGTTTTTT. Residues: CASSEGLAANTGELFF.

V and J are TRBV27 and TRBJ2-5, with 8 bases that match TRBD2. V dropped 6 bases and J dropped 1; count of bases not matched to a gene: 4. This CDR3 has 14 amino acids. Looked up from germline, CDR1 is MNHEY and CDR2 is SMNVEV (reference sequence). CDR3: CASSELAGQETQYF. The DNA of the CDR3 is TGTGCCAGCAGCGAGCTAGCGGGCCAAGAGACCCAGTACTTC.